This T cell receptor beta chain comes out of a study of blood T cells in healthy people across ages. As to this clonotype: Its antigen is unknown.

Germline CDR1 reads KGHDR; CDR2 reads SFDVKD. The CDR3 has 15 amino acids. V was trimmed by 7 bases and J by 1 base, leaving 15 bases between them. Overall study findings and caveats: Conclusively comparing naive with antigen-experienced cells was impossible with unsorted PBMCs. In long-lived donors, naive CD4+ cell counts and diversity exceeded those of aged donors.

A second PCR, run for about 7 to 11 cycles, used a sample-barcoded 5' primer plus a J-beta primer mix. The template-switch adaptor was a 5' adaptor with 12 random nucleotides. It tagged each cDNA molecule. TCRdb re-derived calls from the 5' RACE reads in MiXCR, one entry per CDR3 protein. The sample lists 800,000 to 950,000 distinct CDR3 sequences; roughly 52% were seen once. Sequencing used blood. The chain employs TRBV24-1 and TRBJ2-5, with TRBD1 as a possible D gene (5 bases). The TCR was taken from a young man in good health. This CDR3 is CATSYGAGPQETQYF. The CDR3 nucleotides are TGTGCCACCAGCTATGGGGCTGGGCCCCAAGAGACCCAGTACTTC.